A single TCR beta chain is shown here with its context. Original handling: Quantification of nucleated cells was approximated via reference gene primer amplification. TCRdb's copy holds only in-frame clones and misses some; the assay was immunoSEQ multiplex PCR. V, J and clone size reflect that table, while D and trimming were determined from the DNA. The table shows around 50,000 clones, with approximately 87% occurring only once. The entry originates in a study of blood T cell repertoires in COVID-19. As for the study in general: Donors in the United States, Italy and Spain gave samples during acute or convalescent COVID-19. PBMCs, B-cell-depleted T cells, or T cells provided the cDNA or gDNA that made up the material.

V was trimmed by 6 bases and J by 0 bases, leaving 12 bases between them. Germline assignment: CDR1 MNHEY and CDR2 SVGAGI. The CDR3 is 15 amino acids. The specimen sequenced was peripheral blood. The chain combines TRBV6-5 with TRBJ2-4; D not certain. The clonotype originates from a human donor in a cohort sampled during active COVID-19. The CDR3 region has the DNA TGTGCCAGCAGAACACTGACTTTAGCCAAAAACATTCAGTACTTC. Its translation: CASRTLTLAKNIQYF.